The 21 T cell receptor beta chains below come from one sample, sequenced in a study of regulatory T cells in long-lasting Graves disease. As to time point: newly diagnosed GD, antithyroid drugs for less than 3 months. PBMC-extracted RNA yielded the TCR library. iRepertoire HTBI primers and Arm-PCR of CDR3 regions built TCR beta libraries. One entry per CDR3 protein, called by TCRdb with MiXCR from the multiplex PCR reads. Here the sample spans over 200,000 distinct CDR3 sequences, approximately 20% being singletons. The same sample was also studied in work on T cells in Graves' hyperthyroidism and ophthalmopathy.

The sequenced sample was peripheral blood mononuclear cells (PBMCs), obtained at new diagnosis, from a patient treated with antithyroid drugs. The receptor set was obtained from a woman aged 25-40 years with Graves disease.

This clonotype appeared many times. V is TRBV18 and J is TRBJ2-1; 10 bases align to TRBD1. CDR3 length equals 13 residues. With V trimmed by 5 bases and J by 8 bases, 3 bases remained unmatched. Germline assignment: CDR1 KGHSH and CDR2 LQKENI. CDR3 amino acids: CASSDRGRDEQFF. DNA of the CDR3: TGTGCCAGCTCAGACAGGGGGCGCGATGAGCAGTTCTTC.

This chain uses TRBV9 with TRBJ2-2; D ambiguous. Trimming removed 0 bases from V and 5 bases from J, with 5 bases in between. Per germline, CDR1 SGDLS and CDR2 YYNGEE. CDR3 length: 13 residues. The CDR3 protein is CASSVAGTGELFF. Written as DNA, the CDR3 is TGTGCCAGCAGCGTAGCTGGAACCGGGGAGCTGTTTTTT.

This clonotype was detected ten times or more. The CDR3 spells CASSPGQGRQPQHF. CDR3 DNA: TGCGCCAGCAGTCCGGGACAGGGCCGCCAGCCCCAGCATTTT. The rearrangement joins TRBV10-2 to TRBJ1-5; the match to TRBD1 covers 9 bases. Germline CDR1 reads WSHSY; CDR2 reads SAAADI. The CDR3 covers 14 residues. V was clipped by 5 bases and J by 7 bases; unmatched bases: 6.

This clonotype was picked up many times. The chain carries TRBV12-3 or TRBV12-4 and TRBJ2-3, with D perhaps TRBD2 (6 bases). Trimming pared 6 bases from V and 1 base from J, leaving 11 bases between. The CDR3 is 14 residues long. The CDR3: CASRRDLRTDTQYF. The CDR3 DNA reads as TGTGCCAGCAGGCGGGACCTTCGCACAGATACGCAGTATTTT.

This clonotype was recorded many times. This rearrangement joins TRBV15 to TRBJ2-5; 8 bases map to TRBD1. V shed 6 bases and J 2 bases; nucleotides not matched to a gene: 5. This CDR3 has 14 residues. CDR1 is LNHNV, CDR2 YYDKDF, per germline (reference sequence). The CDR3 DNA reads as TGTGCCACCAGTCCTGACAGGGGACAAGAGACCCAGTACTTC. Translated, it gives CATSPDRGQETQYF. Supplemented by reference TRBV15 and TRBJ2-5, the full variable domain reads DAMVIQNPRYQVTQFGKPVTLSCSQTLNHNVMYWYQQKSSQAPKLLFHYYDKDFNNEADTPDNFQSRRPNTSFCFLDIRSPGLGDTAMYLCATSPDRGQETQYFGPGTRLLVL.

This clonotype was picked up a small number of times. A much more abundant neighbour one base away suggests this may be a read error. This sequence joins TRBV3-1 and TRBJ1-2; D unclear. The germline V gene has CDR1 LGHDT and CDR2 YNNKEL (reference sequence). This CDR3 region has 14 residues. For the CDR3, the DNA is TGTGCCAGCAGCCAAGTTTTCGTCGAGTATGGCTACGCCTTC. Protein product: CASSQVFVEYGYAF.

This clonotype was observed a few times. The rearrangement joins TRBV6-1 to TRBJ1-2; D call uncertain. This CDR3 contains 14 residues. V was shortened by 6 bases and J by 0 bases, with 11 bases between the two germline ends. From germline, CDR1 is MNHNS and CDR2 SASEGT. CDR3 in DNA: TGTGCCAGCAGCTCTCTGAGGGCTAACTATGGCTACACCTTC. It encodes CASSSLRANYGYTF.

The J gene is TRBJ2-1, the V gene TRBV6-2 or TRBV6-3; 11 bases align to TRBD2. Unmatched junction bases numbered 8, after V lost 0 bases and J lost 7 bases. Germline-derived CDR1 and CDR2 are MNHEY and SVGEGT. There are 17 residues in the CDR3. CDR3: CASSYSSSGGARNEQFF. The CDR3 DNA reads as TGTGCCAGCAGTTACTCGAGTAGCGGGGGGGCACGAAATGAGCAGTTCTTC.

This clonotype has ten or more counts. V and J are TRBV20-1 and TRBJ2-7; 9 bases are a match to TRBD1. The CDR3 extends over 18 amino acids. Germline V gives CDR1 DFQATT, CDR2 SNEGSKA (reference sequence). Trimming removed 5 bases from V and 3 bases from J; junction bases left unmatched: 20. This CDR3 reads CSARPGDRVLLGVYEQYF. The CDR3, as DNA: TGCAGTGCTCGCCCCGGGGACAGGGTCCTCTTGGGGGTCTACGAGCAGTACTTC.

This clonotype was seen more than once but under ten times. Given a much more abundant clone one base away, this may be a read error. The rearrangement links TRBV6-2 or TRBV6-3 to TRBJ1-2, with D hard to call. Germline V gene lookup returns CDR1 MNHEY and CDR2 SVGEGT. V was trimmed by 2 bases and J by 7 bases, leaving 8 bases between them. The CDR3 has 12 amino acids. The CDR3 sequence is CASSYPECGYTF. Here the CDR3 DNA reads TGTGCCAGCAGTTACCCGGAGTGTGGCTACACCTTC.

This clonotype was seen many times. The chain is built from TRBV10-1 and TRBJ1-1; D ambiguous. Germline V lookup: CDR1 WNHNN, CDR2 SYGVQD (reference sequence). With 0 bases removed from V and 6 bases from J, the gap between germline ends came to 8 bases. The CDR3 spans 13 residues. In nucleotides, the CDR3 is TGCGCCAGCAGTGAGTCGTCGGTCGCTGAAGCTTTCTTT. This encodes CASSESSVAEAFF.

The V and J genes are TRBV12-3 or TRBV12-4 and TRBJ1-1; D may be TRBD1 (6 bases). This CDR3 comprises 15 residues. V lost 7 bases to trimming and J lost 0 bases, with 15 bases between them. As DNA, the CDR3 is TGTGCCAGCACCCCTCCGGGGGGCATGAACACTGAAGCTTTCTTT. Translating it yields CASTPPGGMNTEAFF.

This clonotype showed up many times. V gene TRBV11-2 combines with J gene TRBJ1-1; TRBD1 aligns across 8 bases. This CDR3 is 15 amino acids long. Germline V gives CDR1 SGHAT, CDR2 FQNNGV. The V and J ends lost 6 bases and 1 base, in that order; junction bases with no gene match: 7. The CDR3 is CASSRLTGENTEAFF. DNA for the CDR3: TGTGCCAGCAGTAGATTGACAGGGGAGAACACTGAAGCTTTCTTT.

At least ten counts were recorded for this clonotype. The chain is built from TRBV3-1 and TRBJ1-1, with 10 bases aligning to TRBD1. CDR1 LGHDT and CDR2 YNNKEL come from the germline V gene (reference sequence). Losses at the gene ends were 3 bases for V and 10 bases for J; bases not matched to a gene: 14. The CDR3 is 16 amino acids. For the CDR3, the DNA is TGTGCCAGCAGCCAGGGTCAACCGGGACAGGGGAGGAGAGCTTTCTTT. Protein product: CASSQGQPGQGRRAFF.

Points on this clonotype: A much larger clone sits a single nucleotide away, making a read error possible. The conserved closing phenylalanine or tryptophan is absent in this CDR3, likely reflecting a read error. The V call is TRBV4-2, the J call TRBJ2-1; D is undetermined. The CDR3 spans 15 residues. Germline values: CDR1 LGHNA, CDR2 YNFKEQ. Trimming took 0 bases from V and 4 from J, leaving 10 bases between them. The CDR3 reads CASSQETSRYNEQFL. Written as DNA, the CDR3 is TGTGCCAGCAGCCAAGAAACCTCTCGATACAATGAGCAGTTCCTC.

This clonotype was recorded at least ten times. This chain joins TRBV7-2 and TRBJ2-1; D not resolved. The germline gives CDR1 SGHTA, CDR2 FQGNSA. The CDR3 is 15 residues long. V was cut by 5 bases and J by 0 bases, with 11 bases left in between. The CDR3 bases are TGTGCCAGCAGCCCCCCAGATAGCTCCTACAATGAGCAGTTCTTC. Residues: CASSPPDSSYNEQFF. Looking up the rest from reference TRBV7-2 and TRBJ2-1 gives the full variable domain: GAGVSQSPSNKVTEKGKDVELRCDPISGHTALYWYRQSLGQGLEFLIYFQGNSAPDKSGLPSDRFSAERTGGSVSTLTIQRTQQEDSAVYLCASSPPDSSYNEQFFGPGTRLTVL.

This clonotype has ten or more counts. The V gene is TRBV6-1, the J gene TRBJ2-1; a possible D gene is TRBD1 (5 bases). The CDR3 sequence is 14 residues long. Deletions cut 5 bases from V and 0 bases from J, with 8 bases between. Germline V CDR1 and CDR2: MNHNS, SASEGT. CDR3 residues: CASSRQISYNEQFF. The CDR3 coding sequence is TGTGCCAGCAGTCGACAGATCTCCTACAATGAGCAGTTCTTC.

This clonotype was observed many times. The gene calls are TRBV6-2 or TRBV6-3 and TRBJ2-4, with D tentatively TRBD1 (6 bases). Trimming took 2 bases from V and 5 from J, leaving 10 bases between them. Germline V lookup: CDR1 MNHEY, CDR2 SVGEGT. CDR3 length equals 14 residues. CDR3: CASSYGGLENIQYF. CDR3 sequence (DNA): TGTGCCAGCAGTTACGGGGGCTTGGAAAACATTCAGTACTTC.

In this sample, this clonotype turned up once. CDR3 protein: CASSQLGQGGSDTQYF. The CDR3 bases are TGTGCCAGCAGTCAACTGGGACAGGGTGGTTCAGATACGCAGTATTTT. The V gene is TRBV12-3 or TRBV12-4, the J gene TRBJ2-3; 9 positions match TRBD1. The CDR3 is 16 residues long. V dropped 5 bases and J dropped 4; count of bases not matched to a gene: 10.

This clonotype was counted ten times or more. The genes are TRBV27 and TRBJ1-5; 8 positions match TRBD1. The junction had 12 bases not matched to a gene; V was cut back by 2 bases and J by 3 bases. The CDR3 is made up of 18 amino acids. CDR1 is MNHEY, CDR2 SMNVEV, per germline (reference sequence). The CDR3 region has the DNA TGTGCCAGCAGTTTAATAGGGGTGACAGGGGTGTACAATCAGCCCCAGCATTTT. Its protein product is CASSLIGVTGVYNQPQHF.

This chain connects TRBV19 to TRBJ2-7, with 10 bases identical to TRBD1. J was trimmed by 2 bases and V by 5 bases; bases with no gene match: 9. The CDR3 length is 16 residues. Germline CDR1 is LNHDA and CDR2 is SQIVND (reference sequence). For the CDR3, the DNA is TGTGCCAGTAGTCCCAACCTCGGGACAGGGGCCTACGAGCAGTACTTC. Translated, it gives CASSPNLGTGAYEQYF.